The source of this T cell receptor (beta chain) is a study of blood T cell repertoires in COVID-19 (dated by TCRdb to between 2020 and 2021). At the level of the whole study: Samples from collaborators originated in the United States, Italy and Spain and spanned both the acute and convalescent phases of COVID-19. Where available, HLA class I and class II types were obtained from metadata supplied by the sample provider rather than from assay-based typing. The dataset comprised deeply sampled blood TCRbeta repertoires from subjects exposed to, actively infected with, or recovered from COVID-19. Sample metadata almost always included a de-identified subject ID, COVID-19 status, age in years and sex. Samples were obtained from the ongoing ImmuneRACE study (first 160 participants) and from 1,254 subjects provided by 6 global collaborators. A freely available public database, intended as a resource for researchers studying the immune response to SARS-CoV-2, is where the repertoires were released. The prospective study material was composed of cDNA or gDNA derived from T cells, B-cell-depleted T cells, or PBMCs. Beyond this particular receptor, the publication reports: How much clinical and demographic metadata was included differed by source and by participant, and the metadata was provided uncurated.

Collaborating institutions collected whole blood in K2EDTA tubes following their own protocols. Collaborator samples were shipped for TCRbeta analysis as frozen whole blood, isolated PBMCs, or DNA extracted from either sample type. The immunoSEQ Assay, a bias-controlled multiplex PCR, was used to amplify TCRbeta CDR3 regions from genomic DNA. The original methods were these. The number of nucleated cells in each sample was estimated from the amplification of reference gene primers within the assay. Sequence reads were collapsed and filtered to measure the absolute abundance of every unique TCRbeta CDR3 rearrangement. For each sample, productive Simpson clonality was calculated by taking the square root of Simpson's diversity index across productive rearrangements. In its TCRdb copy, this immuneACCESS table keeps in-frame sequences only and misses some clones. Where compared with another copy, unresolved V genes explain less than half of these, and the others have no known cause. The V and J calls and clone size are taken from that table; D and trimming were inferred from the DNA. This sample gives approximately 190,000 clones in total; 80% to 95% of them show up just once. The ten most abundant clones make up 0.5% to 0.6% of the sample.

A remark on this clone: Its antigen specificity is not known. No qualities accompany the bases; no much larger clone lies one base away.

The sample taken for sequencing was peripheral blood. The clonotype was recovered from a man in his fifties or sixties with acute or convalescent COVID-19.

The bases read TGTGCCAGCAGCGTAGCCCTGACAGGGGGGACAGATACGCAGTATTTT. Translation gives CASSVALTGGTDTQYF. The chain is encoded by TRBV9 joined to TRBJ2-3; 9 middle bases align to TRBD1. V has 0 bases trimmed and J has 3 bases trimmed; junction bases matching no gene number 5. The CDR3 has 16 amino acids, counting the end cysteine and phenylalanine. Only the CDR3 DNA stays, 48 bases, in frame from base 1. For CDR1 and CDR2, the germline V gene lists SGDLS and YYNGEE.